The T cell receptor beta chain described here comes from a study of shared clonotypes between healthy human individuals. At the level of the study: Three plates were used per donor for CD4 naive, three for CD4 memory, two for CD8 naive and one for CD8 memory. Study outcomes and limitations: Estimated clonotype richness was generally higher in naive than memory subsets. Non-shared clonotypes were found to have lower generation probabilities than the clonotypes that were shared by all four of the sorted-subset donors.

Only in-frame clones appear in the TCRdb table, and some are missing; sequencing was by immunoSEQ multiplex PCR. The sample has millions of clones, more than 80% seen once. Germline values: CDR1 SGHTA, CDR2 FQGNSA. The V gene lost 5 bases and the J gene lost 2 bases, with 13 bases spanning the gap. The CDR3 contains 14 residues. About this clone: Its antigen remains unknown.

The sample comprised naive CD4+ T cells from PBMCs. Subset denoted: CD45RA+ positively selected. The clonotype was recovered from a man between 18 and 35 years old in good health. Some clones in this sample may be carry-over from other donors' samples. This chain connects TRBV7-2 to TRBJ2-7; tentative D call: TRBD2 (6 bases). CDR3 loop: CASSRGGTAYEQYF. The CDR3 DNA sequence: TGTGCCAGCAGCAGGGGCGGGACGGCCTACGAGCAGTACTTC.